This T cell receptor beta chain was found in a study of control samples from healthy donors and cancer patients. Between the trimmed V and J ends, which lost 2 bases and 1 base, there was a span of 18 bases. Germline loops: CDR1 SGHNT, CDR2 YYREEE (reference sequence). This CDR3 contains 17 residues. Profiling relied on immunoSEQ multiplex PCR, and the TCRdb table lists in-frame clones only, not all of them. The data hold 100,000 or so clones, with about 80% observed a single time. The sequence came from a woman between 45 and 60 years old in good health. The chain combines TRBV5-4 with TRBJ1-1, with D perhaps TRBD1 (5 bases). The sequenced sample was blood. The CDR3 reads CASSFKAGRVSNTEAFF. The CDR3 DNA sequence: TGTGCCAGCAGCTTCAAGGCAGGGCGTGTTTCGAACACTGAAGCTTTCTTT.